This entry is about one T cell receptor (beta chain). The data were taken from a study of cytomegalovirus exposure and HLA in healthy donors. Losses at the gene ends were 4 bases for V and 4 bases for J; bases not matched to a gene: 7. The CDR3 length is 16 residues. Germline CDR1 and CDR2: SNHLY and FYNNEI. The PCR had 60 Vbeta and 13 Jbeta primers. TCRdb's copy holds only in-frame clones and misses some; the assay was immunoSEQ multiplex PCR. The sample carries around 210,000 clones, roughly three quarters recorded once. The receptor was isolated from a man aged 45-65 years in good health and CMV-seronegative. Sequencing was done on a sample of PBMCs. The gene calls are TRBV2 and TRBJ1-2, with 12 bases lining up with TRBD1. The CDR3 sequence is CASSVGDRGRGYGYTF. CDR3 nucleotides: TGTGCCAGCAGTGTAGGGGACAGGGGGCGAGGCTATGGCTACACCTTC.